The rows below give T cell receptor beta chains drawn from one sample of a study of PD-L1 blockade in urothelial cancer. The assay was immunoSEQ multiplex PCR, and TCRdb's table has in-frame clones only and misses some. The sample lists tens of thousands of clones, 90% occurring once. The sequences come from PBMCs, collected around atezolizumab (anti-PD-L1) treatment. These receptors were obtained from a man aged 70 or older with urothelial cancer. CDR3s include the opening cysteine and the closing phenylalanine or tryptophan. A D gene is named only where the DNA matches it firmly. The size field is filled for only some rows; it gives once, few, many or a size class.

V gene: TRBV28
clone size: -
D gene: TRBD2
J gene: TRBJ2-3
CDR3 DNA: TGTGCCAGCCGACTAGCGGGAGTCGGCACAGATACGCAGTATTTT
CDR3 protein: CASRLAGVGTDTQYF

V gene: TRBV21-1
clone size: once
D gene: -
J gene: TRBJ2-7
CDR3 DNA: TGTGCCAGCAGCCTGCGCCGGGTCCCCATGAAATTGGGGCAGTACTTC
CDR3 protein: CASSLRRVPMKLGQYF

V gene: TRBV19
clone size: -
D gene: -
J gene: TRBJ1-2
CDR3 DNA: TGTGCCAGTGATCCAGGGACAAACTATGGCTACACCTTC
CDR3 protein: CASDPGTNYGYTF

V gene: TRBV6-5
clone size: -
D gene: TRBD2
J gene: TRBJ2-1
CDR3 DNA: TGTGCCAGCAGTTACTCCAAGCGGGGAGCTGCAAATGAGCAGTTCTTC
CDR3 protein: CASSYSKRGAANEQFF

V gene: TRBV19
clone size: -
D gene: -
J gene: TRBJ2-7
CDR3 DNA: TGTGCCAGTAGTACCGAGCACTACGAGCAGTACTTC
CDR3 protein: CASSTEHYEQYF

V gene: TRBV19
clone size: -
D gene: -
J gene: TRBJ1-5
CDR3 DNA: TGTGCCAGTAGAGATTCGGGAGGGGATGGTCAGCCCCAGCATTTT
CDR3 protein: CASRDSGGDGQPQHF

V gene: TRBV7-9
clone size: -
D gene: TRBD1
J gene: TRBJ1-4
CDR3 DNA: TGTGCCAGCAGCTTGGACCGGGACAGGGGCGAAAAACTGTTTTTT
CDR3 protein: CASSLDRDRGEKLFF

V gene: TRBV28
clone size: -
D gene: -
J gene: TRBJ2-7
CDR3 DNA: TGTGCCAGCTTAGAACAGGGAACCTACGAGCAGTACTTC
CDR3 protein: CASLEQGTYEQYF

V gene: TRBV28
clone size: once
D gene: -
J gene: TRBJ1-3
CDR3 DNA: TGTGCCAGCAGACAGGGTTCTGGAAACACCATATATTTT
CDR3 protein: CASRQGSGNTIYF

V gene: TRBV5-1
clone size: once
D gene: TRBD1
J gene: TRBJ2-2
CDR3 DNA: TGCGCCAGCAGCACCGGGACAGGACCCGGGGAGCTGTTTTTT
CDR3 protein: CASSTGTGPGELFF

V gene: TRBV29-1
clone size: -
D gene: TRBD1
J gene: TRBJ2-5
CDR3 DNA: TGCAGCGTTTCAGGGGGCGTTGAGACCCAGTACTTC
CDR3 protein: CSVSGGVETQYF

V gene: TRBV5-4
clone size: -
D gene: TRBD1
J gene: TRBJ2-7
CDR3 DNA: TGTGCCAGCAGCCCGGGACAGGGACGTGACGAGCAGTACTTC
CDR3 protein: CASSPGQGRDEQYF

V gene: TRBV27
clone size: -
D gene: TRBD2
J gene: TRBJ2-3
CDR3 DNA: TGTGCCAGCAGTCTTAGACTAGCGGTCACAGATACGCAGTATTTT
CDR3 protein: CASSLRLAVTDTQYF

V gene: TRBV1
clone size: -
D gene: -
J gene: TRBJ2-6
CDR3 DNA: TGCACCAGCAGCCAAGATGCGCTAGTAGGGGGACCCACTGGGGCCAACGTCCTGACTTTC
CDR3 protein: CTSSQDALVGGPTGANVLTF

V gene: TRBV6-5
clone size: -
D gene: -
J gene: TRBJ2-1
CDR3 DNA: TGTGCCAGCAGCCTCTTAGGGGGCAATGAGCAGTTCTTC
CDR3 protein: CASSLLGGNEQFF

V gene: TRBV29-1
clone size: -
D gene: -
J gene: TRBJ2-7
CDR3 DNA: TGCAGCGTTGCGCCGGGTGTGGCCTACGAGCAGTACTTC
CDR3 protein: CSVAPGVAYEQYF

V gene: TRBV5-5
clone size: -
D gene: TRBD2
J gene: TRBJ2-7
CDR3 DNA: TGTGCCAGCAGCCAGCTACTAGCGGGAGCTGGAGCTAGCGAGCAGTACTTC
CDR3 protein: CASSQLLAGAGASEQYF

V gene: TRBV27
clone size: once
D gene: -
J gene: TRBJ2-2
CDR3 DNA: TGTGCCAGCAGTACTCGACAGATCACCGGGGAGCTGTTTTTT
CDR3 protein: CASSTRQITGELFF

V gene: TRBV28
clone size: once
D gene: TRBD2
J gene: TRBJ2-7
CDR3 DNA: TGTGCCAGCAGTTTATTAGCGGGAGGGCCGACCGAGCAGTACTTC
CDR3 protein: CASSLLAGGPTEQYF

V gene: TRBV18
clone size: -
D gene: -
J gene: TRBJ2-7
CDR3 DNA: TGTGCCAGCTCACCAGCTGGGGCGCCCTACGAGCAGTACTTC
CDR3 protein: CASSPAGAPYEQYF

V gene: TRBV18
clone size: -
D gene: TRBD1
J gene: TRBJ2-2
CDR3 DNA: TGTGCCAGCTCACCATACAGGGGGAACACCGGGGAGCTGTTTTTT
CDR3 protein: CASSPYRGNTGELFF

V gene: TRBV28
clone size: -
D gene: TRBD1
J gene: TRBJ1-1
CDR3 DNA: TGTGCCAGCACTCCTCGCCCTGGCAGGGGGCGCCGAATTGACACTGAAGCTTTCTTT
CDR3 protein: CASTPRPGRGRRIDTEAFF

V gene: TRBV5-5
clone size: -
D gene: -
J gene: TRBJ2-7
CDR3 DNA: TGTGCCAGCAGCTTGGTAGGTCTAGCGTTCTACGAGCAGTACTTC
CDR3 protein: CASSLVGLAFYEQYF

V gene: TRBV29-1
clone size: -
D gene: TRBD1
J gene: TRBJ1-1
CDR3 DNA: TGCAGCTCTCGCGGCCACAGGGGGAAGACTGAAGCTTTCTTT
CDR3 protein: CSSRGHRGKTEAFF

V gene: TRBV28
clone size: -
D gene: TRBD2
J gene: TRBJ2-7
CDR3 DNA: TGTGCCAGCAGTCCTACCGGGACTAGCGCCCTGGAGCAGTACTTC
CDR3 protein: CASSPTGTSALEQYF

V gene: TRBV2
clone size: -
D gene: TRBD1
J gene: TRBJ1-2
CDR3 DNA: TGTGCCACCTACAGGGGAGAAAACTATGGCTACACCTTC
CDR3 protein: CATYRGENYGYTF

V gene: TRBV5-4
clone size: few
D gene: TRBD2
J gene: TRBJ2-1
CDR3 DNA: TGTGCCAGCAGCAGGGGTGGGCGGGAGGAGTACAATGAGCAGTTCTTC
CDR3 protein: CASSRGGREEYNEQFF

V gene: TRBV19
clone size: -
D gene: TRBD2
J gene: TRBJ2-1
CDR3 DNA: TGTGCCAGTAGGAGAGACCATAGCGGGAGGCTCTACAATGAGCAGTTCTTC
CDR3 protein: CASRRDHSGRLYNEQFF

V gene: TRBV6-4
clone size: few
D gene: TRBD2
J gene: TRBJ2-1
CDR3 DNA: TGTGCCAGCAGTGAGTTACCGGGACTAGCGGGTAATGAGCAGTTCTTC
CDR3 protein: CASSELPGLAGNEQFF

V gene: TRBV5-4
clone size: -
D gene: TRBD1
J gene: TRBJ2-7
CDR3 DNA: TGTGCCAGCAGCTTGGGGAGAGGACAGGGTTCTGGGGACGAGCAGTACTTC
CDR3 protein: CASSLGRGQGSGDEQYF

V gene: TRBV5-1
clone size: -
D gene: TRBD1
J gene: TRBJ1-2
CDR3 DNA: TGCGCCAGCAGCCCAGAGGGACAGGGGGACTATGGCTACACCTTC
CDR3 protein: CASSPEGQGDYGYTF

V gene: TRBV2
clone size: -
D gene: -
J gene: TRBJ2-3
CDR3 DNA: TGTGCCAGCAGGTCCGGGGGATCGCAGTATTTT
CDR3 protein: CASRSGGSQYF

V gene: TRBV9
clone size: -
D gene: -
J gene: TRBJ2-1
CDR3 DNA: TGTGCCAGCAGCGTCTCAGGAAACGGGGGTTACAATGAGCAGTTCTTC
CDR3 protein: CASSVSGNGGYNEQFF

V gene: TRBV7-6
clone size: -
D gene: TRBD1
J gene: TRBJ2-7
CDR3 DNA: TGTGCCAGCAGCCCAAGACAGGGCTACGAGCAGTACTTC
CDR3 protein: CASSPRQGYEQYF

V gene: TRBV9
clone size: -
D gene: -
J gene: TRBJ2-3
CDR3 DNA: TGTGCCAGCAGCGTAGTAACTGGAGTCGGAAGCACAGATACGCAGTATTTT
CDR3 protein: CASSVVTGVGSTDTQYF

V gene: TRBV7-2
clone size: -
D gene: -
J gene: TRBJ1-5
CDR3 DNA: TGTGCCAGCAGCCCGCCTTTAGCAGGGGTAGGGCGCAATCAGCCCCAGCATTTT
CDR3 protein: CASSPPLAGVGRNQPQHF

V gene: TRBV27
clone size: -
D gene: -
J gene: TRBJ2-3
CDR3 DNA: TGTGCCAGCAGTTCATCCACTTATGCAGGAGATACGCAGTATTTT
CDR3 protein: CASSSSTYAGDTQYF

V gene: TRBV14
clone size: -
D gene: TRBD2
J gene: TRBJ2-2
CDR3 DNA: TGTGCCAGCAAGGGACTAGCGGGAGGAGCGAACACCGGGGAGCTGTTTTTT
CDR3 protein: CASKGLAGGANTGELFF